The 6 T cell receptor beta chains below were found in one sample sequenced in a study of T-cell memory formation after mild COVID-19. Each CDR3 protein gets one entry after TCRdb re-called the 5' RACE reads with MiXCR. The sample carries some 250,000 distinct CDR3 sequences, around a tenth recorded once. Sequenced sample: PBMCs or a T cell subset sorted from them (not recorded which). The receptors were sampled from a man aged 18-30 years who had mild COVID-19 (a few samples of this study predate the infection). Cell type and time point are not known.

The chain carries TRBV4-3 and TRBJ2-3; 14 nucleotides agree with TRBD2. V gave up 1 base and J gave up 6 bases; unmatched junction bases: 3. Germline V lookup: CDR1 LGHNA, CDR2 YSLEER. The CDR3 covers 16 residues. The CDR3 DNA reads TGCGCCAGCAGCCAAGGGACTAGCGGGGGGCTGGATACGCAGTATTTT. It is translated as CASSQGTSGGLDTQYF.

The chain is built from TRBV27 and TRBJ2-3; weak D call: TRBD1 (6 bases). Between the trimmed V and J ends, which lost 2 bases and 4 bases, there was a span of 13 bases. From germline, CDR1 is MNHEY and CDR2 SMNVEV (reference sequence). The CDR3 runs 15 residues. CDR3 nucleotide sequence: TGTGCCAGCAGTTTAATGGCAGGGGTCGCAGATACGCAGTATTTT. The encoded protein is CASSLMAGVADTQYF.

The chain links TRBV30 to TRBJ1-6; unclear D gene. Looked up from germline, CDR1 is GTSNPN and CDR2 is SVGIG (reference sequence). CDR3 length: 12 amino acids. The V gene lost 6 bases and the J gene lost 7 bases, with 10 bases spanning the gap. CDR3 sequence: CACGDGNSPLHF. CDR3 DNA sequence: TGTGCCTGCGGAGACGGAAATTCACCCCTCCACTTT. The full variable domain, its missing parts supplied by reference TRBV30 and TRBJ1-6, is SQTIHQWPATLVQPVGSPLSLECTVEGTSNPNLYWYRQAAGRGLQLLFYSVGIGQISSEVPQNLSASRPQDRQFILSSKKLLLSDSGFYLCACGDGNSPLHFGNGTRLTVT.

This clonotype was observed a handful of times. This chain uses TRBV5-1 with TRBJ1-1; D not resolved. The CDR3 extends over 14 amino acids. CDR1 is SGHRS, CDR2 YFSETQ, per germline. The V end lost 4 bases, the J end lost 1 base, and 11 bases lay between the germline ends. The CDR3, as DNA: TGCGCCAGCAGCACCGACACCTCGAACACTGAAGCTTTCTTT. As protein: CASSTDTSNTEAFF. Using reference TRBV5-1 and TRBJ1-1 for the parts outside the CDR3, the full variable domain is KAGVTQTPRYLIKTRGQQVTLSCSPISGHRSVSWYQQTPGQGLQFLFEYFSETQRNKGNFPGRFSGRQFSNSRSEMNVSTLELGDSALYLCASSTDTSNTEAFFGQGTRLTVV.

This clonotype has at least ten counts. The V and J genes are TRBV5-1 and TRBJ2-4; 8 nucleotides match TRBD2. The CDR3 runs 15 residues. The germline CDR1 and CDR2 sequences are SGHRS and YFSETQ. Trimming removed 4 bases from V and 6 bases from J; junction bases left unmatched: 9. This chain's CDR3 is CASSPLGSGGNIQYF. In DNA form, the CDR3 reads TGCGCCAGCAGCCCCCTGGGCAGCGGGGGAAACATTCAGTACTTC.

The chain's CDR3 is CASSVAGVEGTEAFF. In DNA form, the CDR3 reads TGTGCCAGCAGCGTAGCCGGGGTGGAGGGGACTGAAGCTTTCTTT. V and J are TRBV9 and TRBJ1-1, with D perhaps TRBD1 (5 bases). This CDR3 comprises 15 residues. Trimming shortened V by 0 bases and J by 5 bases, and 14 bases separated the two germline ends. Germline V lookup: CDR1 SGDLS, CDR2 YYNGEE.